These 20 T cell receptor beta chains share one sample of origin, sequenced in a study of blood T cell repertoires in COVID-19. Using immunoSEQ multiplex PCR, the repertoire was profiled, and TCRdb retains in-frame clones only, with some absent. The profile shows approximately 200,000 clones, about four fifths of them singletons. What was sequenced was PBMCs or T cells enriched from blood (not recorded which). These receptors all come from a woman aged 25 to 45 who had recovered from COVID-19.

The chain is built from TRBV6-1 and TRBJ2-7; a weak D match, TRBD1 (5 bases). The CDR3 extends over 13 amino acids. The V gene lost 3 bases and the J gene lost 3 bases, with 9 bases spanning the gap. Germline values: CDR1 MNHNS, CDR2 SASEGT. The CDR3 reads CASSDQGSYEQYV. CDR3 coding DNA: TGTGCCAGCAGTGATCAGGGCAGCTACGAGCAGTACGTC.

With respect to this clone: This sample also contains other DNA sequences that code for the same CDR3. The gene calls are TRBV19 and TRBJ1-2; the match to TRBD1 covers 8 bases. This CDR3 spans 12 amino acids. CDR1 is LNHDA, CDR2 SQIVND, per germline (reference sequence). The trim removed 6 bases at V and 4 bases at J, leaving 1 base unmatched. The CDR3 sequence: CASSGQGYGYTF. In DNA, the CDR3 is TGTGCCAGTAGCGGACAGGGCTATGGCTACACCTTC.

This clone has more than one count but fewer than ten. The chain employs TRBV4-1 and TRBJ1-2, with D possibly being TRBD1 (6 bases). V lost 4 bases to trimming and J lost 5 bases, with 11 bases between them. Germline V gene sequence: CDR1 MGHRA, CDR2 YSYEKL. The CDR3 is made up of 13 amino acids. CDR3 in DNA: TGCGCCAGCAGCCGGGACACCGCGTATGGCTACACCTTC. Translated: CASSRDTAYGYTF.

J is TRBJ2-5 and V is TRBV28; the D is unclear. V was shortened by 4 bases and J by 5 bases, with 14 bases between the two germline ends. The CDR3 runs 14 residues. In germline, CDR1 is MDHEN, CDR2 SYDVKM. In DNA form, the CDR3 reads TGTGCCAGCAGTTCCCCGGCTAGTGGGGAGACCCAGTACTTC. It specifies CASSSPASGETQYF.

The V call is TRBV7-9, the J call TRBJ2-3, with 9 bases fitting TRBD2. This CDR3 comprises 15 residues. The germline CDR1 and CDR2 sequences are SEHNR and FQNEAQ (reference sequence). The junction had 3 bases not matched to a gene; V was cut back by 2 bases and J by 3 bases. This chain's CDR3 is CASSLKAGGTDTQYF. CDR3 nucleotide sequence: TGTGCCAGCAGCTTAAAAGCGGGGGGAACAGATACGCAGTATTTT.

J is TRBJ2-1 and V is TRBV29-1, with 10 bases aligning to TRBD1. V shed 7 bases and J 4 bases; nucleotides not matched to a gene: 19. The CDR3 covers 18 residues. Germline loops: CDR1 SQVTM, CDR2 ANQGSEA. The DNA of the CDR3 is TGCAGCGGCGGGAGGACAGGGGGGGCTCGAAGGGTTTACAATGAGCAGTTCTTC. This codes for CSGGRTGGARRVYNEQFF.

The table lists this clone with a count of one. CDR3 coding DNA: TGTGCCAGCAGCTTGGAGACAGGGGGCGTTGGGTACGCTGAAGCTTTCTTT. Encoded protein: CASSLETGGVGYAEAFF. J is TRBJ1-1 and V is TRBV5-8; 10 positions match TRBD1. CDR1 and CDR2 from the germline V gene are SGHTS and YDEGEE. The ends lost 0 bases at V and 6 bases at J; junction bases unmatched: 11. The CDR3 contains 17 residues.

The chain recombines TRBV7-9 with TRBJ1-2; TRBD1 is a possible D gene (5 bases). This CDR3 has 17 residues. Trimming left V 0 bases short and J 5 bases short, with 19 bases between. The germline V gene encodes CDR1 SEHNR and CDR2 FQNEAQ (reference sequence). The CDR3 DNA reads TGTGCCAGCAGCTTAGCATTGGCACTTCCAAGACAGTATGGCTACACCTTC. Translation gives CASSLALALPRQYGYTF.

A few counts support this clone. V is TRBV27 and J is TRBJ1-2; D is undetermined. V shed 4 bases and J shed 2 bases, with 11 bases lying between them. This CDR3 is built from 14 residues. Germline assignment: CDR1 MNHEY and CDR2 SMNVEV (reference sequence). The CDR3 loop is CASSSSGVNYGYTF. CDR3 coding DNA: TGTGCCAGCAGTTCCTCCGGGGTGAACTATGGCTACACCTTC.

The chain is built from TRBV11-1 and TRBJ2-3, with D maybe TRBD1 (6 bases). Trimming pared 4 bases from V and 2 bases from J, leaving 16 bases between. Germline values: CDR1 SGHAT, CDR2 FQDESV (reference sequence). CDR3 length: 16 residues. The CDR3 nucleotides are TGTGCCAGCAGCTCGTCACGCAGGGGTGACACAGATACGCAGTATTTT. Its protein product is CASSSSRRGDTDTQYF. The complete variable domain, with remaining parts taken from reference TRBV11-1 and TRBJ2-3, reads EAEVAQSPRYKITEKSQAVAFWCDPISGHATLYWYRQILGQGPELLVQFQDESVVDDSQLPKDRFSAERLKGVDSTLKIQPAELGDSAMYLCASSSSRRGDTDTQYFGPGTRLTVL.

The V and J genes are TRBV19 and TRBJ2-2; 9 nucleotides agree with TRBD1. Trimming cost V 4 bases and J 4 bases; bases outside gene matches: 10. The CDR3 loop spans 17 amino acids. CDR1 LNHDA and CDR2 SQIVND come from the germline V gene (reference sequence). In nucleotides, the CDR3 is TGTGCCAGTAGTAGAAGAACAGGGGGCATGGGCACCGGGGAGCTGTTTTTT. Protein sequence: CASSRRTGGMGTGELFF. Based on the CDR3 plus reference TRBV19 and TRBJ2-2, the full variable domain is DGGITQSPKYLFRKEGQNVTLSCEQNLNHDAMYWYRQDPGQGLRLIYYSQIVNDFQKGDIAEGYSVSREKKESFPLTVTSAQKNPTAFYLCASSRRTGGMGTGELFFGEGSRLTVL.

V usage is TRBV28 and J usage is TRBJ2-3, with TRBD2 as a possible D gene (5 bases). Trimming shortened V by 3 bases and J by 4 bases, and 11 bases separated the two germline ends. The CDR3 spans 14 residues. From germline, CDR1 is MDHEN and CDR2 SYDVKM. The CDR3, as DNA: TGTGCCAGCAGTTTCGCTCTAGCATCAGATACGCAGTATTTT. Translated, it gives CASSFALASDTQYF.

The V and J genes are TRBV6-5 and TRBJ2-7, with D maybe TRBD2 (7 bases). The CDR3 extends over 14 amino acids. V was trimmed by 5 bases and J by 2 bases, leaving 13 bases between them. CDR1 and CDR2 (germline): MNHEY, SVGAGI. The DNA for the CDR3 is TGTGCCAGCAGTCCGAGGGGGGGTACCTACGAGCAGTACGTC. This codes for CASSPRGGTYEQYV.

The chain carries TRBV14 and TRBJ1-2, with TRBD1 matching over 7 bases. CDR1 and CDR2 (germline): SGHDN, FVKESK. This CDR3 region has 13 residues. Trimming removed 5 bases from V and 4 bases from J; junction bases left unmatched: 4. CDR3 DNA sequence: TGTGCCAGCAGCAGAGACAGGGCCTATGGCTACACCTTC. This codes for CASSRDRAYGYTF.

The genes are TRBV5-1 and TRBJ1-3; the D gene is possibly TRBD1 (6 bases). This CDR3 has 16 amino acids. With 2 bases removed from V and 4 bases from J, the gap between germline ends came to 16 bases. Looked up from germline, CDR1 is SGHRS and CDR2 is YFSETQ. The CDR3 sequence: CASSFEQGRSGNTIYF. The DNA of the CDR3 is TGCGCCAGCAGCTTCGAACAGGGTCGATCAGGAAACACCATATATTTT.

CDR3 in DNA: TGCGCCAGCAGGGGTCCGGGAGCAAATGAAAAACTGTTTTTT. This encodes CASRGPGANEKLFF. V usage is TRBV4-1 and J usage is TRBJ1-4; D call uncertain. Trimming cost V 6 bases and J 5 bases, with 13 bases left between them. CDR1 and CDR2 (germline): MGHRA, YSYEKL. The CDR3 covers 14 residues.

This clone was seen more than once but under ten times. The CDR3 DNA follows: TGTGCCAGCAGCAACGGGAAAACATCTATAGGGATCTATGGCTACACCTTC. Amino acid sequence: CASSNGKTSIGIYGYTF. The V gene is TRBV2, the J gene TRBJ1-2; D unclear. V gave up 6 bases and J gave up 4 bases, with 24 bases separating them. CDR1 is SNHLY and CDR2 is FYNNEI in the germline V gene. This CDR3 spans 17 amino acids.

The genes are TRBV5-1 and TRBJ2-7; tentative D call: TRBD2 (6 bases). This CDR3 has 13 amino acids. V was pared by 4 bases and J by 3 bases, with 11 bases between. The germline gives CDR1 SGHRS, CDR2 YFSETQ. Here the CDR3 reads CASSGGTGYEQYF. Here the CDR3 DNA reads TGCGCCAGCAGCGGCGGGACCGGCTACGAGCAGTACTTC.

The genes are TRBV7-2 and TRBJ1-2; 7 positions match TRBD1. CDR3 length: 14 amino acids. With V trimmed by 5 bases and J by 3 bases, 6 bases remained unmatched. Germline V CDR1 and CDR2: SGHTA, FQGNSA. For the CDR3, the DNA is TGTGCCAGCAGCGAGCACGGGACAGACTATGGCTACACCTTC. Translated: CASSEHGTDYGYTF.

The rearrangement uses TRBV3-1 (or the pseudogene TRBV3-2) and TRBJ2-4, with 8 bases identical to TRBD1. From germline, CDR1 is LGHDT and CDR2 YNNKEL (reference sequence). The length of the CDR3 is 13 residues. Trimming took 0 bases from V and 14 from J; bases not matched to a gene: 6. The CDR3 here is CASSQDRTGRKYF. The CDR3 DNA follows: TGTGCCAGCAGCCAAGACCGGACAGGGAGGAAGTACTTC.